Only a few counts were recorded for the clone carrying this T cell receptor beta chain. Antigen unknown. The data stem from a study of post-analysis software for immune sequencing data. Study results and caveats: Versus controls, multiple sclerosis patients showed significantly lower diversity (normalized Chao1). Patients had higher frequencies than controls of a handful of TRBV segments, including TRBV5-6, TRBV5-1 and TRBV20-1.

TCR beta libraries were prepared from cDNA with unique molecular identifiers. Around 500,000 cDNA molecules were recovered from an input of roughly 0.85 to 10 million T cells. MiXCR, applied by TCRdb to the PCR reads, yields one record per CDR3 protein. The sample yields 820,000 or so distinct CDR3 sequences, roughly 50% seen once. CDR1 is KGHSH and CDR2 is LQKENI in the germline V gene. The CDR3 runs 17 residues. V was clipped by 2 bases and J by 0 bases, with 11 bases between them. Sequencing input: blood. The receptor was isolated from a girl aged 5-17 years with multiple sclerosis. The chain employs TRBV18 and TRBJ1-6, with D unclear. DNA for the CDR3: TGTGCCAGCTCACCAGGACGGCTAAGCTCCTATAATTCACCCCTCCACTTT. Translated, it gives CASSPGRLSSYNSPLHF.